These 14 T cell receptor beta chains were sequenced from one sample in a study of PD-1 blockade in classical Hodgkin lymphoma. The repertoire was sequenced with immunoSEQ multiplex PCR; TCRdb's copy has only in-frame clones and lacks some. The table records roughly 15,000 clones, roughly 80% of them present only once. As for time point: cycle 4 day 1 (C4D1), after 5 to 7 weeks of nivolumab. Relapse was seen in all patients after autologous stem cell transplantation, and brentuximab vedotin exposure was variable. Sequences were derived from peripheral blood mononuclear cells (PBMCs), sampled before the fourth cycle of nivolumab. Receptor source: a human donor with classical Hodgkin lymphoma.

The V and J genes are TRBV28 and TRBJ2-1; D not resolved. The V gene's germline CDR1 is MDHEN and CDR2 SYDVKM. There are 12 residues in the CDR3. Trimming removed 5 bases at V and 5 bases at J, with 7 bases between. Written as DNA, the CDR3 is TGTGCCAGCAGTCCACCACACAATGAGCAGTTCTTC. This translates into CASSPPHNEQFF.

The chain links TRBV4-2 to TRBJ2-2; the D gene is possibly TRBD1 (6 bases). The CDR3 contains 15 residues. Germline assignment: CDR1 LGHNA and CDR2 YNFKEQ. V was trimmed by 0 bases and J by 5 bases, leaving 10 bases between them. CDR3 DNA: TGTGCCAGCAGCCAAGATAGGGGGTATACCGGGGAGCTGTTTTTT. Protein sequence: CASSQDRGYTGELFF.

The chain combines TRBV4-3 with TRBJ1-2, with 7 positions matching TRBD1. In germline, CDR1 is LGHNA, CDR2 YSLEER. The CDR3 contains 16 residues. V was clipped by 2 bases and J by 8 bases; unmatched bases: 14. The CDR3 protein is CASSQLFHRGLGGYTF. The CDR3 coding sequence is TGCGCCAGCAGCCAACTCTTCCACAGGGGACTAGGCGGCTACACCTTC.

The chain combines TRBV28 with TRBJ2-5; TRBD1 aligns across 10 bases. Germline V gives CDR1 MDHEN, CDR2 SYDVKM. The J segment lost 5 bases and the V segment lost 2 bases, leaving 8 bases of the junction unmatched. The CDR3 spans 16 residues. This CDR3 reads CASSLPDRGRGETQYF. In nucleotides, the CDR3 is TGTGCCAGCAGTTTACCCGACAGGGGGCGCGGGGAGACCCAGTACTTC.

This clone showed up just a few times. The genes are TRBV7-2 and TRBJ1-3; no definite D call. Germline CDR1 reads SGHTA; CDR2 reads FQGNSA. V lost 2 bases to trimming and J lost 4 bases, with 12 bases between them. The CDR3 extends over 15 amino acids. This chain's CDR3 is CASSLNAHFGNTIYF. For the CDR3, the DNA is TGTGCCAGCAGCTTAAACGCACACTTCGGAAACACCATATATTTT.

The table lists this clone with a few counts. The chain couples TRBV28 to TRBJ1-2; possibly TRBD1 for D (5 bases). Germline CDR1 MDHEN, CDR2 SYDVKM. The CDR3 length is 12 residues. V lost 6 bases and J lost 4, with 9 bases in between. The CDR3 DNA is TGTGCCAGCAGGGACACTTCCTATGGCTACACCTTC. Translating it yields CASRDTSYGYTF.

The V gene is TRBV11-3, the J gene TRBJ2-1, with 9 bases aligning to TRBD2. Trimming cost V 5 bases and J 6 bases; bases outside gene matches: 8. Germline values: CDR1 SGHNT, CDR2 YENEEA. The length of the CDR3 is 15 residues. The CDR3 sequence is CASSQGAGGFNEQFF. The CDR3 DNA follows: TGTGCCAGCAGCCAGGGAGCGGGGGGTTTCAATGAGCAGTTCTTC.

This chain uses TRBV4-3 with TRBJ1-4; D is undetermined. CDR3 size: 18 residues. The germline V and J ends were trimmed by 0 bases and 3 bases, with 17 bases remaining between them. In germline, CDR1 is LGHNA, CDR2 YSLEER. The CDR3 reads CASSQDPYPAASNEKLFF. Written as DNA, the CDR3 is TGCGCCAGCAGCCAAGACCCGTATCCAGCGGCTTCTAATGAAAAACTGTTTTTT.

The chain employs TRBV9 and TRBJ2-2; D ambiguous. The CDR3 is made up of 13 amino acids. In germline, CDR1 is SGDLS, CDR2 YYNGEE. V lost 5 bases and J 8 bases, leaving 13 bases between the germline ends. The CDR3 region is CASSDQDLGELFF. DNA of the CDR3: TGTGCCAGCAGTGATCAGGATTTGGGGGAGCTGTTTTTT.

The rearrangement links TRBV5-1 to TRBJ1-1, with 8 bases fitting TRBD1. V was pared by 5 bases and J by 4 bases, with 7 bases of the junction left unmatched. Germline V gene lookup returns CDR1 SGHRS and CDR2 YFSETQ. There are 14 residues in the CDR3. For the CDR3, the DNA is TGCGCCAGCAGACGGACAGGGCAGGGCACTGAAGCTTTCTTT. Its translation: CASRRTGQGTEAFF.

This sequence joins TRBV6-5 and TRBJ1-2; TRBD1 aligns across 8 bases. The CDR3 contains 16 residues. V dropped 0 bases and J dropped 4; count of bases not matched to a gene: 7. CDR1 is MNHEY, CDR2 SVGAGI, per germline. In nucleotides, the CDR3 is TGTGCCAGCAGTTACTCGATACAGGGGGTTGGCTATGGCTACACCTTC. This sequence encodes CASSYSIQGVGYGYTF.

This clone was recorded once. This chain connects TRBV11-2 to TRBJ2-4, with no clear D. V lost 5 bases and J lost 3, with 17 bases in between. The CDR3 loop spans 16 amino acids. Looked up from germline, CDR1 is SGHAT and CDR2 is FQNNGV. For the CDR3, the DNA is TGTGCCAGCAGCCCAGGATACTCCGGGCTCAAAAACATTCAGTACTTC. It specifies CASSPGYSGLKNIQYF.

This clone was seen a single time. V is TRBV5-6 and J is TRBJ2-5, with 9 bases identical to TRBD1. Germline loops: CDR1 SGHDT, CDR2 YYEEEE. V shed 3 bases, J shed 2 bases, and the junction held 2 bases outside the gene matches. The CDR3 consists of 14 residues. The DNA for the CDR3 is TGTGCCAGCAGCTACGGGACAGGGCAAGAGACCCAGTACTTC. Translation: CASSYGTGQETQYF.

The chain couples TRBV5-5 to TRBJ1-6; TRBD1 agrees at 9 bases. Germline loops: CDR1 SGHKS, CDR2 YYEKEE (reference sequence). CDR3 size: 15 residues. The V segment lost 4 bases and the J segment 8 bases; nucleotides outside the gene matches: 7. CDR3 residues: CASSNTGQGYSPLHF. The CDR3 DNA follows: TGTGCCAGCAGCAACACGGGACAGGGCTATTCACCCCTCCACTTT.